What follows are 28 T cell receptor beta chains derived from one specimen sequenced in a study of T cells after yellow fever vaccination. Each CDR3 protein gets one entry after TCRdb re-called the 5' RACE reads with MiXCR. This table holds more than 200,000 distinct CDR3 sequences, roughly 3.5% found once. The sequenced sample was PBMCs, obtained 15 days after the yellow fever booster vaccination. These receptors were obtained from a man younger than 30 who received the YFV17D yellow fever vaccine.

This clonotype appeared many times. This chain uses TRBV12-3 or TRBV12-4 with TRBJ1-1; tentatively, D is TRBD1 (5 bases). The CDR3 is 13 residues long. V lost 6 bases and J lost 2, with 10 bases in between. CDR3 in amino acids: CASRTTENTEAFF. The CDR3 DNA sequence: TGTGCCAGCAGAACGACAGAAAACACTGAAGCTTTCTTT.

This clonotype was counted ten times or more. The chain employs TRBV7-2 and TRBJ1-2; TRBD1 might be the D (5 bases). The CDR3 consists of 13 residues. V was cut by 1 base and J by 8 bases, with 11 bases left in between. Germline V CDR1 and CDR2: SGHTA, FQGNSA. The CDR3 sequence is CASSLGQGGGYTF. CDR3 nucleotide sequence: TGTGCCAGCAGCTTAGGGCAGGGCGGAGGCTACACCTTC.

This clonotype was recorded many times. V is TRBV29-1 and J is TRBJ1-2; 7 nucleotides agree with TRBD1. V shed 5 bases and J 4 bases; nucleotides not matched to a gene: 7. Germline V gene data show CDR1 as SQVTM and CDR2 as ANQGSEA. The CDR3 extends over 13 amino acids. The CDR3 bases are TGCAGCGTTTATGGGACAGCTAGCTATGGCTACACCTTC. It specifies CSVYGTASYGYTF.

This clonotype has ten or more counts. The chain carries TRBV20-1 and TRBJ2-1, with D perhaps being TRBD1 or TRBD2 (5 bases each). Germline CDR1 DFQATT, CDR2 SNEGSKA (reference sequence). The V end lost 2 bases, the J end lost 13 bases, and 15 bases lay between the germline ends. The CDR3 has 12 amino acids. In DNA form, the CDR3 reads TGCAGTGCTAGACGTGGGGGAATGAGACAGTTCTTC. Amino acids: CSARRGGMRQFF.

This clonotype was seen ten or more times. This chain uses TRBV5-1 with TRBJ2-5; D not certain. Germline loops: CDR1 SGHRS, CDR2 YFSETQ. V lost 5 bases and J lost 0, with 11 bases in between. The CDR3 covers 14 residues. The CDR3 DNA follows: TGCGCCAGCAGAGGGCAGAACTACCAAGAGACCCAGTACTTC. Residues: CASRGQNYQETQYF. Filled out from reference TRBV5-1 and TRBJ2-5, the complete variable domain reads KAGVTQTPRYLIKTRGQQVTLSCSPISGHRSVSWYQQTPGQGLQFLFEYFSETQRNKGNFPGRFSGRQFSNSRSEMNVSTLELGDSALYLCASRGQNYQETQYFGPGTRLLVL.

This clonotype has a count of ten or more. The chain joins TRBV2 to TRBJ1-2; D possibly corresponds to TRBD1 (5 bases). This CDR3 contains 12 residues. Germline V gene sequence: CDR1 SNHLY, CDR2 FYNNEI. Trimming removed 8 bases from V and 1 base from J, with 8 bases in between. The CDR3 spells CASEGNNYGYTF. The CDR3 nucleotides read TGTGCCAGCGAGGGGAATAACTATGGCTACACCTTC.

This clonotype was counted ten times or more. V is TRBV27 and J is TRBJ1-4; tentative D call: TRBD1 (5 bases). Trimming removed 5 bases from V and 10 bases from J, with 11 bases in between. Germline assignment: CDR1 MNHEY and CDR2 SMNVEV (reference sequence). The CDR3 has 12 amino acids. DNA for the CDR3: TGTGCCAGCAGTCAAGTCGGGGGAAAACTGTTTTTT. It codes for CASSQVGGKLFF.

This clonotype was detected ten times or more. V usage is TRBV27 and J usage is TRBJ1-1; TRBD1 matches 7 bases. This CDR3 spans 15 amino acids. Germline-derived CDR1 and CDR2 are MNHEY and SMNVEV (reference sequence). V was clipped by 1 base and J by 7 bases; unmatched bases: 9. CDR3 bases: TGTGCCAGCAGTTTATTCGGAGGGGGCGAGGGTGAAGCTTTCTTT. Translating it yields CASSLFGGGEGEAFF.

In this sample, this clonotype turned up many times. The V and J genes are TRBV4-2 and TRBJ1-1; D is ambiguous. Germline CDR1 LGHNA, CDR2 YNFKEQ. The CDR3 is 13 residues long. The ends were cut back, 0 bases at V and 7 bases at J, with 9 bases in the middle. The CDR3 DNA reads as TGTGCCAGCAGCCAAGATCCCCGGGATGAAGCTTTCTTT. It encodes CASSQDPRDEAFF.

This clonotype showed up just a few times. This sequence joins TRBV20-1 and TRBJ1-1, with TRBD1 as a possible D gene (6 bases). The V and J ends lost 5 bases and 11 bases respectively, with 21 bases between them. The CDR3 loop spans 13 amino acids. CDR1 and CDR2 (germline): DFQATT, SNEGSKA (reference sequence). The CDR3 coding sequence is TGCAGTGCTCGCTTGGACAGCCACAGGTGGGCTTTCTTT. This codes for CSARLDSHRWAFF.

This clonotype was counted at least ten times. The chain recombines TRBV28 with TRBJ2-5, with D maybe TRBD1 (6 bases). CDR1 MDHEN and CDR2 SYDVKM come from the germline V gene. This CDR3 contains 13 residues. Trimming took off 5 bases at V and 7 bases at J, with 14 bases between the two ends. CDR3 sequence: CASSGGGRGTQYF. Here the CDR3 DNA reads TGTGCCAGCAGTGGGGGCGGTCGGGGGACCCAGTACTTC.

This clonotype was picked up many times. J is TRBJ2-1 and V is TRBV30; 12 bases map to TRBD2. Trimming removed 2 bases from V and 9 bases from J; junction bases left unmatched: 14. There are 17 residues in the CDR3. Germline CDR1 reads GTSNPN; CDR2 reads SVGIG (reference sequence). The CDR3 here is CAWSPLAGGATLSEQFF. DNA of the CDR3: TGTGCCTGGAGTCCACTAGCGGGGGGCGCGACCCTCAGTGAGCAGTTCTTC.

This clonotype was seen ten or more times. V is TRBV6-6 and J is TRBJ1-2, with no clear D. V was cut by 6 bases and J by 2 bases, with 13 bases left in between. The CDR3 length is 14 residues. The germline gives CDR1 MNHNY, CDR2 SVGAGI (reference sequence). CDR3 DNA sequence: TGTGCCAGCAGCCAAACGCCCGCCAACTATGGCTACACCTTC. This gives the protein CASSQTPANYGYTF.

This clonotype was recorded at least ten times. The V gene is TRBV27, the J gene TRBJ2-5; the match to TRBD1 covers 8 bases. The V gene's germline CDR1 is MNHEY and CDR2 SMNVEV (reference sequence). The trim removed 1 base at V and 2 bases at J, leaving 0 bases unmatched. CDR3 length: 14 residues. In DNA, the CDR3 is TGTGCCAGCAGTTTATACAGGGGGCAAGAGACCCAGTACTTC. It codes for CASSLYRGQETQYF.

This clonotype was seen repeatedly, ten times or more. The chain joins TRBV7-9 to TRBJ2-2; 7 bases fit TRBD1. The V gene end was trimmed by 4 bases and the J gene end by 6 bases; junction bases not matched to a gene: 5. This CDR3 has 14 amino acids. Germline assignment: CDR1 SEHNR and CDR2 FQNEAQ (reference sequence). The CDR3 loop is CASSSRGQAGELFF. CDR3 in DNA: TGTGCCAGCAGCTCGAGAGGACAGGCCGGGGAGCTGTTTTTT.

This clonotype came up many times. V usage is TRBV5-1 and J usage is TRBJ1-2; D unresolved. V lost 2 bases and J lost 0, with 8 bases in between. Germline V gene data show CDR1 as SGHRS and CDR2 as YFSETQ. The CDR3 covers 14 residues. CDR3: CASSFETPNYGYTF. The CDR3 bases are TGCGCCAGCAGCTTTGAGACTCCTAACTATGGCTACACCTTC.

This clonotype has a handful of counts. This rearrangement joins TRBV7-3 to TRBJ2-5; D perhaps matches TRBD2 (5 bases). Germline assignment: CDR1 SGHTA and CDR2 FQGTGA. The CDR3 spans 13 residues. Trimming stripped 1 base from V and 9 bases from J, with 12 bases between. CDR3 in amino acids: CASSLIRHGAQYF. CDR3 bases: TGTGCCAGCAGCTTAATCCGGCACGGGGCCCAGTACTTC.

This clonotype has a count of ten or more. The rearrangement links TRBV7-9 to TRBJ1-1; tentative D call: TRBD1 (5 bases). The CDR3 covers 14 residues. Trimming stripped 5 bases from V and 3 bases from J, with 13 bases between. Germline CDR1 SEHNR, CDR2 FQNEAQ (reference sequence). The CDR3 sequence: CASSPKGEYTEAFF. Here the CDR3 DNA reads TGTGCCAGCAGCCCTAAAGGGGAGTACACTGAAGCTTTCTTT.

This clonotype was counted at least ten times. This chain's CDR3 is CASSLEGASTDTQYF. CDR3 coding DNA: TGCGCCAGCAGCTTGGAGGGGGCTAGCACAGATACGCAGTATTTT. The rearrangement uses TRBV5-1 and TRBJ2-3, with 7 bases matching TRBD1. Germline values: CDR1 SGHRS, CDR2 YFSETQ. This CDR3 comprises 15 residues. Trimming removed 0 bases from V and 0 bases from J; junction bases left unmatched: 1. Combining the CDR3 with reference TRBV5-1 and TRBJ2-3 gives the whole variable domain KAGVTQTPRYLIKTRGQQVTLSCSPISGHRSVSWYQQTPGQGLQFLFEYFSETQRNKGNFPGRFSGRQFSNSRSEMNVSTLELGDSALYLCASSLEGASTDTQYFGPGTRLTVL.

The CDR3 sequence is CASSLVPGDYGYTF. Here the CDR3 DNA reads TGTGCCAGCAGTTTGGTGCCAGGGGACTATGGCTACACCTTC. This chain connects TRBV12-3 or TRBV12-4 to TRBJ1-2; D might be TRBD1 (6 bases). The CDR3 length is 14 residues. V dropped 3 bases and J dropped 3 bases, with 11 bases sitting between them.

This clonotype was counted at least ten times. This sequence joins TRBV24-1 and TRBJ1-2, with unresolved D. Trimming shortened V by 1 base and J by 6 bases, and 2 bases separated the two germline ends. CDR3 length equals 11 residues. Germline V gives CDR1 KGHDR, CDR2 SFDVKD. The CDR3 loop reads CATSDLNGYTF. Here the CDR3 DNA reads TGTGCCACCAGTGATTTAAATGGCTACACCTTC.

This clonotype was detected many times. This chain uses TRBV19 with TRBJ1-1, with 7 bases lining up with TRBD1. Germline CDR1 and CDR2: LNHDA and SQIVND (reference sequence). This CDR3 is built from 14 residues. J was trimmed by 1 base and V by 6 bases; bases with no gene match: 5. The CDR3 here is CASSINRGNTEAFF. The CDR3 bases are TGTGCCAGTAGCATAAACAGGGGGAACACTGAAGCTTTCTTT.

This clonotype was observed many times. The V gene is TRBV6-5, the J gene TRBJ1-3; D not certain. Trimming left V 6 bases short and J 1 base short, with 10 bases between. CDR3 length equals 14 residues. Germline V gene sequence: CDR1 MNHEY, CDR2 SVGAGI. As DNA, the CDR3 is TGTGCCAGCAGCCTTAGAAAATCTGGAAACACCATATATTTT. Translation: CASSLRKSGNTIYF.

This clonotype has at least ten counts. The J gene is TRBJ1-1, the V gene TRBV6-1, with 7 bases fitting TRBD1. V lost 6 bases to trimming and J lost 1 base; unmatched junction nucleotides: 8. Germline V lookup: CDR1 MNHNS, CDR2 SASEGT. There are 15 residues in the CDR3. The CDR3 reads CASRFRTGPNTEAFF. The CDR3 DNA follows: TGTGCCAGCAGATTCAGGACAGGACCGAACACTGAAGCTTTCTTT.

In this sample, this clonotype turned up many times. The rearrangement uses TRBV12-3 or TRBV12-4 and TRBJ2-3; no clear D. Trimming left V 5 bases short and J 9 bases short, with 9 bases between. CDR3 length equals 11 residues. CDR3 in amino acids: CASSGRRTQYF. In DNA, the CDR3 is TGTGCCAGCAGTGGCAGAAGGACGCAGTATTTT.

This clonotype was detected only a few times. The genes are TRBV5-1 and TRBJ2-2, with D maybe TRBD1 (5 bases). Germline V gives CDR1 SGHRS, CDR2 YFSETQ. This CDR3 comprises 14 residues. The ends were cut back, 4 bases at V and 4 bases at J, with 11 bases in the middle. For the CDR3, the DNA is TGCGCCAGCAGCCCCAGGGTGGGCACCGGGGAGCTGTTTTTT. As protein: CASSPRVGTGELFF.

This clonotype has a count of ten or more. The V and J genes are TRBV24-1 and TRBJ1-2; possible D gene TRBD1, 6 bases. CDR3 length: 13 amino acids. Looked up from germline, CDR1 is KGHDR and CDR2 is SFDVKD. Trimming took 6 bases from V and 7 from J, leaving 14 bases between them. CDR3 in amino acids: CATSSRGGGGYTF. CDR3 in DNA: TGTGCCACCAGTTCCAGGGGAGGAGGTGGCTACACCTTC.

This clonotype has a count of ten or more. The V and J genes are TRBV5-5 and TRBJ2-2; no clear D. Per germline, CDR1 SGHKS and CDR2 YYEKEE (reference sequence). The CDR3 is 15 amino acids. V shed 7 bases and J shed 6 bases, with 19 bases lying between them. The CDR3, as DNA: TGTGCCAGCGGGTCGAGGACCAAGGTCCCCGGGGAGCTGTTTTTT. This gives the protein CASGSRTKVPGELFF.